One sample yielded the 2 T cell receptor beta chains listed below, sequenced in a study of blood T cell repertoires in COVID-19. Clones were sequenced by immunoSEQ multiplex PCR, and TCRdb holds only the in-frame ones, with some missing. This sample has some 180,000 clones; about 76% occur once, and the top ten carry 8.5% to 10%. Sequencing was performed on peripheral blood. These receptor sequences come from a woman in her forties or fifties with active or convalescent COVID-19.

This chain links TRBV20-1 with TRBJ2-7; 12 bases map to TRBD1. CDR3 size: 14 residues. V dropped 3 bases and J dropped 7; count of bases not matched to a gene: 7. Germline V gene sequence: CDR1 DFQATT, CDR2 SNEGSKA (reference sequence). In DNA form, the CDR3 reads TGCAGTGCTAGTCCGGGACAGGGGGCTGGGGAGCAGTACTTC. Its translation: CSASPGQGAGEQYF.

The chain carries TRBV5-6 and TRBJ2-5; 12 nucleotides agree with TRBD2. J was trimmed by 6 bases and V by 1 base; bases with no gene match: 4. This CDR3 comprises 15 residues. CDR1 is SGHDT and CDR2 is YYEEEE in the germline V gene. CDR3 residues: CASSLLAGGRKTQYF. As DNA, the CDR3 is TGTGCCAGCAGCTTGCTAGCGGGGGGGCGGAAGACCCAGTACTTC.